What follows is one TCR beta chain and its context. The table lists this clone with a few counts. The antigen it binds to is not known. Base qualities are missing; no much larger clone stands one base away. To sequence the TCRbeta CDR3 region, genomic DNA was isolated from the sorted cells. The immunoSEQ Assay was used for sequencing of TCRbeta CDR3 regions. Sourced from immuneACCESS, this table was stored by TCRdb with only in-frame sequences that have V and J called. A share of the clones is absent; for the studies checked, an unresolved V gene accounts for under half, and the remainder has no known explanation. The sample yields around 63,000 clones; about 88% were counted once. In total, the top ten clones hold approximately 0.25% of the sample. At the junction V is shortened by 4 bases and J by 1 base, with 8 bases in between. The CDR3 covers 15 residues, taking in both the cysteine and the phenylalanine. The DNA shown is the 45-base CDR3, in frame from base 1. The germline V gene (reference sequence) provides CDR1 SEHNR and CDR2 FQNEAQ.

The data stem from a study of OX40 agonist ivuxolimab in advanced cancers. Study-wide context: Ivuxolimab was a fully human IgG2 agonistic monoclonal antibody targeting the costimulatory receptor OX40 (CD134). Intravenous ivuxolimab was administered to patients every 2 weeks at six dose levels: 0.01, 0.1, 0.3, 1.5, 3 and 10 mg/kg. Among the 50 to 55 dose-escalation patients, some 20 had hepatocellular carcinoma, roughly 15 melanoma, 9 renal cell carcinoma and 9 head and neck cancer. In the dose-escalation cohort, approximately 82% of patients were male, and the mean age was 60 years with a range of 23 to 79. Patients were allowed to have had prior anti-PD-1, anti-PD-L1 or anti-CTLA-4 therapy, and more than 30% of the dose-escalation patients had previously received checkpoint inhibitors. Partial responses occurred in three dose-escalation patients: two with cutaneous melanoma and one with hepatocellular carcinoma. The purpose of peripheral TCRbeta sequencing was to test whether ivuxolimab changed TCR sequence diversity and led to clonal T-cell expansion. The paper covers the monotherapy dose-escalation part of the phase I ivuxolimab trial, which included N of about 50 patients. Summary of the overall study and its limitations: After ivuxolimab, CD8+ T cells had more expanded clones than CD4+ T cells on average. In partial responders in the 0.1-3.0 mg/kg groups, normalized peripheral clonal expansion was found to be among the lowest, especially among CD8+ T cells. Low levels of normalized T-cell clonal expansion were also seen in some nonresponding patients. Clonal expansion of both CD4+ and CD8+ blood T cells was observed from baseline to week 6 at doses 0.1 to 3.0 mg/kg. The antigen specificity of the peripheral T cells that underwent clonal expansion was not determined.

The trial excluded patients who had a history of autoimmune disease or who were on systemic immunosuppression. Peripheral blood for TCR sequencing was drawn from every dose cohort at baseline, at cycle 4 day 1 and at cycle 7 day 1. Samples came from an open-label, multicenter, first-in-human phase I dose-escalation trial of ivuxolimab. Adults with locally advanced or metastatic melanoma, renal cell, hepatocellular, or head and neck squamous cell carcinoma were enrolled in the trial. Before TCR sequencing, CD4+ and CD8+ T cells were separately sorted from peripheral blood. The source material was CD4+ or CD8+ T cells sorted from blood, sampled in a trial of the OX40 agonist ivuxolimab. This chain is built from TRBV7-9 and TRBJ2-6; TRBD1 is possibly the D segment (5 matching bases). This TCR came from an adult with an advanced solid tumor such as melanoma, head and neck, liver or kidney cancer. The DNA sequence is as follows: TGTGCCAGCAGCTCAGGGTCATCTGGGGCCAACGTCCTGACTTTC. Translated, this gives CASSSGSSGANVLTF.